The 29 T cell receptor beta chains below were found in one sample sequenced in a study of EBV T-cell therapy then PD-1 blockade in nasopharyngeal carcinoma. Clones were read by immunoSEQ multiplex PCR, and TCRdb kept only the in-frame ones, dropping some. Of roughly 22,000 clones in the sample, 82% were seen once. No antigen has been assigned to these receptors. As for treatment: AdE1-LMPpoly-expanded autologous EBV-specific T-cell therapy followed by anti-PD-1 nivolumab. Specimen: CD8+ T cells from blood, collected at day -245 from a patient whose treatment included autologous EBV-specific T cells and nivolumab. These receptors were taken from a man in his forties or fifties with nasopharyngeal carcinoma.

The chain uses TRBV6-5 and TRBJ2-7, with 7 bases aligning to TRBD1. This CDR3 is 14 amino acids long. The trim removed 10 bases at V and 0 bases at J, leaving 9 bases unmatched. In germline, CDR1 is MNHEY, CDR2 SVGAGI. CDR3 sequence: CATRNRGPSYEQYF. The CDR3 nucleotides are TGTGCCACCCGCAACAGGGGCCCCTCCTACGAGCAGTACTTC.

The chain has TRBV13 and TRBJ2-3; 8 bases are shared with TRBD2. J gave up 6 bases and V 4 bases, and 6 bases lay outside the gene matches. In germline, CDR1 is PRHDT, CDR2 FYEKMQ (reference sequence). The CDR3 runs 14 residues. In DNA, the CDR3 is TGTGCCAGCAGCTCGACTAGCGAGGGGGATACGCAGTATTTT. It encodes CASSSTSEGDTQYF.

The V call is TRBV9, the J call TRBJ2-7, with 7 bases identical to TRBD2. The CDR3 has 15 amino acids. Germline V gene sequence: CDR1 SGDLS, CDR2 YYNGEE. V trimming: 0 bases; J trimming: 0 bases; junction bases outside the gene matches: 3. CDR3 sequence: CASSVGGGNSYEQYF. Here the CDR3 DNA reads TGTGCCAGCAGCGTAGGGGGGGGAAACTCCTACGAGCAGTACTTC.

This chain links TRBV28 with TRBJ2-3; D remains unclear. From germline, CDR1 is MDHEN and CDR2 SYDVKM. The CDR3 length is 12 residues. The V gene lost 3 bases and the J gene lost 2 bases, with 3 bases spanning the gap. The CDR3, as DNA: TGTGCCAGCAGTTTGCACACAGATACGCAGTATTTT. Protein sequence: CASSLHTDTQYF.

This chain connects TRBV19 to TRBJ1-1; 7 bases match TRBD1. Germline values: CDR1 LNHDA, CDR2 SQIVND (reference sequence). This CDR3 comprises 14 residues. V shed 6 bases and J 6 bases; nucleotides not matched to a gene: 10. The CDR3 region is CASSATGRIAEAFF. The DNA of the CDR3 is TGTGCCAGTAGCGCGACAGGGCGGATCGCTGAAGCTTTCTTT.

This chain connects TRBV9 to TRBJ1-3; the D is unclear. There are 16 residues in the CDR3. In germline, CDR1 is SGDLS, CDR2 YYNGEE. V was trimmed by 0 bases and J by 1 base, leaving 11 bases between them. CDR3 region: CASSVVEGGSGNTIYF. The CDR3 bases are TGTGCCAGCAGCGTAGTGGAGGGAGGTTCTGGAAACACCATATATTTT.

The CDR3 is CASSDSGESSYNEQFF. Written as DNA, the CDR3 is TGTGCCAGCAGTGACTCCGGGGAGTCCTCCTACAATGAGCAGTTCTTC. The rearrangement uses TRBV6-4 and TRBJ2-1; possible D gene TRBD2, 5 bases. The length of the CDR3 is 16 residues. Germline V lookup: CDR1 MRHNA, CDR2 SNTAGT. Trimming removed 0 bases at V and 0 bases at J, with 9 bases between.

The sample holds one count of this clone. The chain recombines TRBV9 with TRBJ2-7, with D perhaps assigned TRBD1 or TRBD2 (5 bases each). CDR1 is SGDLS, CDR2 YYNGEE, per germline. Trimming removed 0 bases at V and 2 bases at J, with 9 bases between. The CDR3 has 14 amino acids. CDR3 coding DNA: TGTGCCAGCAGCGTAGGTGGGGGAACCTACGAGCAGTACTTC. This encodes CASSVGGGTYEQYF.

The chain couples TRBV6-5 to TRBJ1-3, with 7 bases that match TRBD1. The CDR3 loop spans 14 amino acids. Losses at the gene ends were 8 bases for V and 4 bases for J; bases not matched to a gene: 8. The germline gives CDR1 MNHEY, CDR2 SVGAGI. The CDR3 protein is CASGEGAYGNTIYF. The CDR3, as DNA: TGTGCCAGCGGAGAGGGGGCGTACGGAAACACCATATATTTT.

This sequence joins TRBV6-5 and TRBJ2-1; 7 bases are shared with TRBD2. Germline CDR1 is MNHEY and CDR2 is SVGAGI. With V trimmed by 2 bases and J by 0 bases, 1 base remained unmatched. The CDR3 extends over 15 amino acids. The CDR3 here is CASSYAGDSYNEQFF. CDR3 nucleotide sequence: TGTGCCAGCAGTTACGCGGGGGACTCCTACAATGAGCAGTTCTTC.

This clone was observed once. The chain is built from TRBV15 and TRBJ1-2; TRBD1 aligns across 7 bases. This CDR3 contains 15 residues. In germline, CDR1 is LNHNV, CDR2 YYDKDF (reference sequence). J gave up 6 bases and V 1 base, and 8 bases lay outside the gene matches. The CDR3 nucleotides read TGTGCCACCAGCAGAGCTGGGCAGGGGGGCGATGGCTACACCTTC. This sequence encodes CATSRAGQGGDGYTF.

This clone has only a few counts. This chain uses TRBV10-3 with TRBJ2-7; TRBD1 matches at 9 bases. The CDR3 extends over 19 amino acids. V lost 5 bases to trimming and J lost 7 bases; unmatched junction nucleotides: 24. Germline loops: CDR1 ENHRY, CDR2 SYGVKD. CDR3 amino acids: CAISKGQGASYDVSGEQYF. Here the CDR3 DNA reads TGTGCCATCAGTAAGGGACAGGGCGCATCCTACGACGTATCCGGGGAGCAGTACTTC.

The chain has TRBV15 and TRBJ2-3; the D is unclear. V was cut by 2 bases and J by 1 base, with 13 bases left in between. The CDR3 sequence is 16 residues long. CDR1 is LNHNV, CDR2 YYDKDF, per germline (reference sequence). CDR3 bases: TGTGCCACCAGCAGACCTATAGCTTTAGGCACAGATACGCAGTATTTT. The encoded protein is CATSRPIALGTDTQYF.

The chain carries TRBV6-2 or TRBV6-3 and TRBJ1-5; TRBD1 might be the D (5 bases). The CDR3 has 15 residues. The V end was cut by 0 bases, the J end by 6 bases, with 12 bases between. CDR1 and CDR2 from the germline V gene are MNHEY and SVGEGT. CDR3 amino acids: CASSYSRQGSQPQHF. The CDR3 DNA sequence: TGTGCCAGCAGTTACTCGAGGCAGGGATCTCAGCCCCAGCATTTT.

The CDR3 nucleotides read TGTGCCAGCAGCCCCCTAGTCCCGTCCTACGAGCAGTACTTC. Protein sequence: CASSPLVPSYEQYF. The rearrangement links TRBV7-9 to TRBJ2-7, with D uncertain. Trimming left V 5 bases short and J 1 base short, with 12 bases between. The CDR3 extends over 14 amino acids. Looked up from germline, CDR1 is SEHNR and CDR2 is FQNEAQ (reference sequence).

V usage is TRBV5-4 and J usage is TRBJ1-1; D possibly corresponds to TRBD1 (6 bases). The CDR3 is 13 residues long. Germline CDR1 is SGHNT and CDR2 is YYREEE (reference sequence). CDR3 residues: CASKGGGNTEAFF. The CDR3 coding sequence is TGTGCATCAAAGGGGGGTGGGAACACTGAAGCTTTCTTT.

The chain links TRBV4-3 to TRBJ2-7; the match to TRBD2 covers 10 bases. J gave up 4 bases and V 2 bases, and 5 bases lay outside the gene matches. In germline, CDR1 is LGHNA, CDR2 YSLEER. CDR3 length: 15 amino acids. CDR3 in amino acids: CASSQQSGGVYEQYF. Here the CDR3 DNA reads TGCGCCAGCAGCCAACAAAGCGGGGGGGTATACGAGCAGTACTTC.

Only one count was recorded for this clone. V usage is TRBV27 and J usage is TRBJ2-7; D gene unclear. V was pared by 4 bases and J by 6 bases, with 7 bases between. Germline-derived CDR1 and CDR2 are MNHEY and SMNVEV (reference sequence). The CDR3 spans 11 residues. The CDR3 spells CASSSRTEQYF. Here the CDR3 DNA reads TGTGCCAGCAGTTCTCGGACCGAGCAGTACTTC.

This chain uses TRBV2 with TRBJ2-1; 10 bases are shared with TRBD2. The CDR3 totals 13 residues. V lost 7 bases to trimming and J lost 5 bases; unmatched junction nucleotides: 2. Germline CDR1 and CDR2: SNHLY and FYNNEI. CDR3: CASKLAGNNEQFF. The DNA for the CDR3 is TGTGCCAGCAAACTAGCGGGGAACAATGAGCAGTTCTTC. The full variable domain, its missing parts supplied by reference TRBV2 and TRBJ2-1, is EPEVTQTPSHQVTQMGQEVILRCVPISNHLYFYWYRQILGQKVEFLVSFYNNEISEKSEIFDDQFSVERPDGSNFTLKIRSTKLEDSAMYFCASKLAGNNEQFFGPGTRLTVL.

The V call is TRBV7-8, the J call TRBJ1-2, with D unclear. Germline values: CDR1 SGHVS, CDR2 FQNEAQ. The CDR3 totals 16 residues. V was cut by 5 bases and J by 2 bases, with 18 bases left in between. CDR3 coding DNA: TGTGCCAGCAGCCCCGAGGGCCAGACTATCAACTATGGCTACACCTTC. Its translation is CASSPEGQTINYGYTF.

The rearrangement joins TRBV6-2 or TRBV6-3 to TRBJ2-7, with D perhaps matching TRBD1 or TRBD2 (5 bases each). V was cut by 5 bases and J by 1 base, with 9 bases left in between. Per the germline V gene, CDR1 is MNHEY and CDR2 is SVGEGT. The CDR3 contains 13 residues. CDR3 amino acids: CASSPGASYEQYF. The CDR3, as DNA: TGTGCCAGCAGTCCCGGGGCATCCTACGAGCAGTACTTC.

The chain employs TRBV11-1 and TRBJ2-1; maybe TRBD2 (7 bases). This CDR3 region has 15 residues. Germline CDR1 reads SGHAT; CDR2 reads FQDESV (reference sequence). Trimming shortened V by 1 base and J by 3 bases, and 10 bases separated the two germline ends. The CDR3 loop is CASSLGGGDYNEQFF. In DNA, the CDR3 is TGTGCCAGCAGCTTAGGAGGGGGGGACTACAATGAGCAGTTCTTC. Full variable domain (missing parts from reference TRBV11-1 and TRBJ2-1): EAEVAQSPRYKITEKSQAVAFWCDPISGHATLYWYRQILGQGPELLVQFQDESVVDDSQLPKDRFSAERLKGVDSTLKIQPAELGDSAMYLCASSLGGGDYNEQFFGPGTRLTVL.

This clone was recorded once. The V call is TRBV14, the J call TRBJ2-3; TRBD1 aligns across 10 bases. Germline CDR1 is SGHDN and CDR2 is FVKESK. There are 14 residues in the CDR3. Losses at the gene ends were 4 bases for V and 3 bases for J; bases not matched to a gene: 1. CDR3 protein: CASSRDRGTDTQYF. Written as DNA, the CDR3 is TGTGCCAGCAGCCGGGACAGGGGAACAGATACGCAGTATTTT.

The genes are TRBV12-5 and TRBJ2-1, with 9 positions matching TRBD2. The CDR3 covers 15 residues. V dropped 7 bases and J dropped 0; count of bases not matched to a gene: 4. CDR1 LGHNT and CDR2 FRNRAP come from the germline V gene. CDR3 residues: CASAGAGGSYNEQFF. CDR3 nucleotide sequence: TGTGCTAGTGCCGGAGCGGGGGGCTCCTACAATGAGCAGTTCTTC.

The J gene is TRBJ2-7, the V gene TRBV4-2; 8 bases agree with TRBD2. CDR3 length: 15 residues. CDR1 and CDR2 from the germline V gene are LGHNA and YNFKEQ. Trimming at V came to 0 bases and at J to 3 bases, leaving 4 bases not matched to a gene. The CDR3 here is CASSQDPTSGYEQYF. In DNA form, the CDR3 reads TGTGCCAGCAGCCAAGATCCTACTAGCGGCTACGAGCAGTACTTC.

The chain carries TRBV27 and TRBJ2-2; D is ambiguous. CDR3 size: 11 residues. Looked up from germline, CDR1 is MNHEY and CDR2 is SMNVEV (reference sequence). V dropped 4 bases and J dropped 7 bases, with 4 bases sitting between them. The CDR3 is CASSSYGELFF. Written as DNA, the CDR3 is TGTGCCAGCAGTTCCTACGGGGAGCTGTTTTTT.

The J gene is TRBJ1-2, the V gene TRBV2; D is undetermined. V was shortened by 9 bases and J by 7 bases, with 9 bases between the two germline ends. Germline V gives CDR1 SNHLY, CDR2 FYNNEI. CDR3 length: 10 residues. The DNA of the CDR3 is TGTGCCAGTAGGGTACGTGGCTACACCTTC. It encodes CASRVRGYTF.

V usage is TRBV7-9 and J usage is TRBJ2-7; unclear D gene. Germline lookup yields CDR1 SEHNR and CDR2 FQNEAQ (reference sequence). The CDR3 runs to 12 residues. V gave up 5 bases and J gave up 6 bases, with 11 bases separating them. The CDR3 region has the DNA TGTGCCAGCAGCCTGCCCTCGGCCGAGCAGTACTTC. The encoded protein is CASSLPSAEQYF.

The chain couples TRBV7-9 to TRBJ2-3, with D unresolved. Trimming cost V 3 bases and J 4 bases, with 5 bases left between them. The CDR3 runs to 12 residues. Germline V CDR1 and CDR2: SEHNR, FQNEAQ (reference sequence). The CDR3 DNA reads TGTGCCAGCAGCTTGAGCGCAGATACGCAGTATTTT. It yields the protein CASSLSADTQYF. Full variable domain (rest looked up from reference TRBV7-9 and TRBJ2-3): DTGVSQNPRHKITKRGQNVTFRCDPISEHNRLYWYRQTLGQGPEFLTYFQNEAQLEKSRLLSDRFSAERPKGSFSTLEIQRTEQGDSAMYLCASSLSADTQYFGPGTRLTVL.